Listed below are T cell receptor beta chains from one sample, sequenced in a study of T cell repertoires in cytomegalovirus infection. Using its own MiXCR run on the reads, TCRdb lists one record per CDR3 protein. This table has approximately 500,000 distinct CDR3 sequences, roughly 34% appearing once. Antigens for these TCRs are unknown. The sample was cultured PBMCs, taken from culture after CMV antigen stimulation. The receptors derive from a human donor in good health (CMV status not recorded). Some clones in this sample may be carry-over from other donors' samples. The CDR3 runs from the conserved cysteine through the conserved F or W. The D gene is left open where the match is weak. Clone sizes are given selectively: once, few, many, or a class where the clone is expanded.

TRBJ2-1 | NA | TRBV7-8 | many | TGTGCCAGCAGCTTCGCTCTGGAGCGGAGCAATGAGCAGTTCTTC | CASSFALERSNEQFF
TRBJ1-1 | TRBD1 | TRBV29-1 | NA | TGCAGCGTGGACAGGGCCGGCACTGAAGCTTTCTTT | CSVDRAGTEAFF
TRBJ1-5 | NA | TRBV12-3/TRBV12-4 | few | TGTGCCAGCAGCGATACAGGAGGACCTCAGCCCCAGCATTTT | CASSDTGGPQPQHF
TRBJ2-3 | NA | TRBV28 | NA | TGTGCCAGCAGTTTATGGAACCTTTTGGGAGGAGATACGCAGTATTTT | CASSLWNLLGGDTQYF
TRBJ1-1 | NA | TRBV2 | few | TGTGCCAGCAGTAAGGGGGGGTTCGGGACTGAAGCTTTCTTT | CASSKGGFGTEAFF
TRBJ2-1 | NA | TRBV4-1 | once | TGCGCCAGCAGCCAACCTAGCGGCCCAGGGGGTTACAATGAGCAGTTCTTC | CASSQPSGPGGYNEQFF
TRBJ1-5 | NA | TRBV19 | few | TGTGCCAGTACCACCCCCCACGGCGGCAGGCAGCCCCAGCATTTT | CASTTPHGGRQPQHF
TRBJ2-3 | TRBD2 | TRBV7-2 | many | TGTGCCAGCAGCTTCCTAGCGGGGATTAGCACAGATACGCAGTATTTT | CASSFLAGISTDTQYF
TRBJ2-7 | TRBD2 | TRBV7-8 | few | TGTGCCAGCAGCCGAGGACTAGCGGTAAACGAGCAGTACTTC | CASSRGLAVNEQYF
TRBJ2-7 | NA | TRBV6-2/TRBV6-3 | NA | TGTGCCAGCACCCGGGACGGAGACTTGTACGAGCAGTACTTC | CASTRDGDLYEQYF
TRBJ2-1 | NA | TRBV7-6 | many | TGTGCCAGCAGCCTCTCGAACAATGAGCAGTTCTTC | CASSLSNNEQFF
TRBJ1-2 | TRBD1 | TRBV7-9 | few | TGTGCCAGCAGCTTAAATCCGCAGGGGGGCGGCGGTGGCTACACCTTC | CASSLNPQGGGGGYTF
TRBJ1-2 | TRBD1 | TRBV28 | many | TGTGCCAGCAGTTTCGGACAGGCTAACTATGGCTACACCTTC | CASSFGQANYGYTF
TRBJ2-1 | TRBD2 | TRBV11-3 | once | TGTGCCAGCAGCCCCGACAGCGGGAGGTTTACTGAGCAGTTCTTC | CASSPDSGRFTEQFF
TRBJ1-4 | NA | TRBV20-1 | NA | TGCAGTCTGCAGGGGTACCCCCGTGGTGAAAAACTGTTTTTT | CSLQGYPRGEKLFF
TRBJ2-1 | NA | TRBV4-3 | few | TGCGCCAGCAGCCCCTACTGGATGGGGGACTACAATGAGCAGTTCTTC | CASSPYWMGDYNEQFF
TRBJ2-2 | NA | TRBV7-6 | few | TGTGCCAGCAGCTTAATTTCGACTCGGTCGAACACCGGGGAGCTGTTTTTT | CASSLISTRSNTGELFF
TRBJ2-3 | NA | TRBV6-2/TRBV6-3 | NA | TGTGCCAGCAGTTACGTTCTTCGCACAGATACGCAGTATTTT | CASSYVLRTDTQYF
TRBJ2-3 | NA | TRBV7-2 | NA | TGTGCCAGCAGCTTAGAGGGGATCAAACAATACACAGATACGCAGTATTTT | CASSLEGIKQYTDTQYF
TRBJ2-7 | NA | TRBV5-4 | many | TGTGCCAGCAGCTCGAGGGACGGGAGAAGCGAGCAGTACTTC | CASSSRDGRSEQYF
TRBJ2-3 | NA | TRBV6-2/TRBV6-3 | NA | TGTGCCAGCAAAGTAAACACAGATACGCAGTATTTT | CASKVNTDTQYF
TRBJ2-5 | NA | TRBV7-8 | NA | TGTGCCAGCAGCCGTCCCCAGGAGTTCCAGGAGACCCAGTACTTC | CASSRPQEFQETQYF
TRBJ2-5 | TRBD1 | TRBV20-1 | NA | TGCAGTGCTTGGGGGACAGGGGCGTCGGGCCTGCACAAAGAGACCCAGTACTTC | CSAWGTGASGLHKETQYF
TRBJ1-2 | TRBD1 | TRBV7-9 | NA | TGTGCCAGCCACCCAGGGGGCTATGGCTACACCTTC | CASHPGGYGYTF
TRBJ2-4 | NA | TRBV28 | few | TGTGCCAGCAACTGGGTGGGCGGAGCGAACATTCAGTACTTC | CASNWVGGANIQYF
TRBJ2-3 | NA | TRBV9 | NA | TGTGCCAGCAGCGGTCTACGTAACACAGATACGCAGTATTTT | CASSGLRNTDTQYF
TRBJ2-1 | NA | TRBV5-6 | NA | TGTGCCAGCAGCTTGTGGGACACCGTCCCCAATGAGCAGTTCTTC | CASSLWDTVPNEQFF
TRBJ1-1 | NA | TRBV28 | few | TGTGCCAGCAGTCTCCGGACCGGGGCAATCACTGAAGCTTTCTTT | CASSLRTGAITEAFF
TRBJ1-2 | NA | TRBV28 | NA | TGTGCCAGCAGCACAAGGGCTGGCTACACCTTC | CASSTRAGYTF
TRBJ2-1 | NA | TRBV27 | few | TGTGCCAGCAGTTCCCCCCAAATGAGAGTAGGAAACAATGAGCAGTTCTTC | CASSSPQMRVGNNEQFF
TRBJ2-7 | TRBD1 | TRBV29-1 | NA | TGCAGCGTTGAATTGGACAGGTCCTACGAGCAGTACTTC | CSVELDRSYEQYF
TRBJ1-2 | TRBD1 | TRBV20-1 | once | TGCAGTGCTAGAGTCTCCAGGACAGGGGTTCCCTATGGCTACACCTTC | CSARVSRTGVPYGYTF
TRBJ1-4 | NA | TRBV6-1 | NA | TGTGCCAGCAGTGATAACTCACTCCGGGAAAAACTGTTTTTT | CASSDNSLREKLFF
TRBJ2-5 | NA | TRBV7-9 | NA | TGTGCCAGCAGCCCCGGGACCCTGTACCAAGAGACCCAGTACTTC | CASSPGTLYQETQYF
TRBJ1-1 | NA | TRBV9 | few | TGTGCCAGCAGCGTAGGTGGGACTCTTGCTGAAGCTTTCTTT | CASSVGGTLAEAFF
TRBJ2-1 | TRBD2 | TRBV19 | few | TGTGCCAGTACCCTAAAGCGGCTGACTAGCGGAGGGTACAATGAGCAGTTCTTC | CASTLKRLTSGGYNEQFF
TRBJ2-3 | TRBD2 | TRBV15 | few | TGTGCCACCAGCGGACAAACTAGCGGGGGGGGGGCAGATACGCAGTATTTT | CATSGQTSGGGADTQYF
TRBJ1-1 | NA | TRBV12-3/TRBV12-4 | few | TGTGCCAGCAGTCGGCAGGGTAGTTGGACTGAAGCTTTCTTT | CASSRQGSWTEAFF
TRBJ2-3 | TRBD1 | TRBV4-3 | many | TGCGCCAGCAGCCAGAACCGGGACAGAAGCACAGATACGCAGTATTTT | CASSQNRDRSTDTQYF
TRBJ2-3 | TRBD2 | TRBV12-3/TRBV12-4 | many | TGTGCCAGCAGGCCAGGGCGGGGGTTCTCCACAGATACGCAGTATTTT | CASRPGRGFSTDTQYF
TRBJ2-1 | NA | TRBV5-1 | NA | TGCGCCAGCAGCTTGGAACCGGGAGTCCAGGGTGAGCAGTTCTTC | CASSLEPGVQGEQFF
TRBJ2-6 | NA | TRBV6-6 | NA | TGTGCCAGCAGTCCCCAGGGGCCCGGGGCCAACGTCCTGACTTTC | CASSPQGPGANVLTF
TRBJ2-2 | NA | TRBV4-2 | NA | TGTGCCAGCAGCCAAGACAGGGTAGCCGGGGAGCTGTTTTTT | CASSQDRVAGELFF
TRBJ2-1 | TRBD2 | TRBV11-2 | few | TGTGCCAGCAGCTTAGAGAGTCAGGGACTAGCGGGAAGAAGGTCCTACAATGAGCAGTTCTTC | CASSLESQGLAGRRSYNEQFF
TRBJ2-7 | NA | TRBV6-6 | NA | TGTGCCAGCAGCCCGTACAGATCCTACGAGCAGTACTTC | CASSPYRSYEQYF
TRBJ2-3 | TRBD2 | TRBV11-3 | NA | TGTGCCAGCAGCCCAGGCGGACTAGCGGGGGGAGGCACGCAGTATTTT | CASSPGGLAGGGTQYF
TRBJ1-5 | NA | TRBV24-1 | NA | TGTGCCACCAGTGACTCCCTTGGCAATCAGCCCCAGCATTTT | CATSDSLGNQPQHF
TRBJ1-4 | TRBD1 | TRBV7-2 | few | TGTGCCAGCAGCTTGGACAGGGCGAGGAATGAAAAACTGTTTTTT | CASSLDRARNEKLFF